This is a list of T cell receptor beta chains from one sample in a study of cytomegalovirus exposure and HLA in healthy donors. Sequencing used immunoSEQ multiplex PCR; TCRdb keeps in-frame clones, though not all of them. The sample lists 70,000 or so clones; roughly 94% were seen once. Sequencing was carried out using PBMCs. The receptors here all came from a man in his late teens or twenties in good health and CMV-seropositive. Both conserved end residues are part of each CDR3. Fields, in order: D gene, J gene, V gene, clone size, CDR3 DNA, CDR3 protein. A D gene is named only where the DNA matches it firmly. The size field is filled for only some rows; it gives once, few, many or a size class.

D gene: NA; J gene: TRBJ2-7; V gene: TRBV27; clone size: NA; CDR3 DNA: TGTGCCAGCAGTTTAGAACCAACCGGACAGACCTACGAGCAGTACTTC; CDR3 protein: CASSLEPTGQTYEQYF
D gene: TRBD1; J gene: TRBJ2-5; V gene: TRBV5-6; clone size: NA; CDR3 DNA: TGTGCCAGCAGGTGGACAGGACAAGAGACCCAGTACTTC; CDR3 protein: CASRWTGQETQYF
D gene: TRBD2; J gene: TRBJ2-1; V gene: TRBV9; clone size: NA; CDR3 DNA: TGTGCCAGCAGCGTTCTAGGCGGGGGAAATGAGCAGTTCTTC; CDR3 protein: CASSVLGGGNEQFF
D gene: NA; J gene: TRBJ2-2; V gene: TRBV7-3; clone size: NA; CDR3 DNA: TGTGCCAGCAGCCTACTAGGTGGGGAGCTGTTTTTT; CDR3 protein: CASSLLGGELFF
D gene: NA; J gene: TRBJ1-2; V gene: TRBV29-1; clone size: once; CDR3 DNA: TGCAGCGTTGAAGATACAGGGATCGCCTTC; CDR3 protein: CSVEDTGIAF
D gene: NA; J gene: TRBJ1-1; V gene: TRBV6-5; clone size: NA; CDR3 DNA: TGTGCCAGCAGTTATTCTCAAAGTCTGGCAACTGAAGCTTTCTTT; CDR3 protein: CASSYSQSLATEAFF
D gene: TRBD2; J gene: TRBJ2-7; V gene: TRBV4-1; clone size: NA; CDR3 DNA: TGCGCCAGCAGCCAAGACCCTAGCGGGGGAACCTACGAGCAGTACTTC; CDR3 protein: CASSQDPSGGTYEQYF
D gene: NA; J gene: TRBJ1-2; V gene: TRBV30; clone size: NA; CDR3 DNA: TGTGCCTGGAGTGATGCGCGGAGCTATGGCTACACCTTC; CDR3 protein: CAWSDARSYGYTF
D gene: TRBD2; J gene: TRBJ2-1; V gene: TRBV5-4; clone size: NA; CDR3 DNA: TGTGCCAGCAGCTCGGGACTAGCGGGAGGCAATGAGCAGTTCTTC; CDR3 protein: CASSSGLAGGNEQFF
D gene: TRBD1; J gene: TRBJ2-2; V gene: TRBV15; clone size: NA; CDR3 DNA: TGTGCCACCAGCATCGGACAGGGGGCTGGCGGGGAGCTGTTTTTT; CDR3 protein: CATSIGQGAGGELFF